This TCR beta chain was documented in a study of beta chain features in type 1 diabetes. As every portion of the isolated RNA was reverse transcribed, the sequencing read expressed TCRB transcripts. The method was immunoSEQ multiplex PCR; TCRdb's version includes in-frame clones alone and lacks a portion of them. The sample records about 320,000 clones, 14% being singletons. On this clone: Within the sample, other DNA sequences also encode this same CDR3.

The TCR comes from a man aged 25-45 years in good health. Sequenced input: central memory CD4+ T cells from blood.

This CDR3 is CASSPRAQETQYF. CDR3 bases: TGTGCCAGCAGCCCCCGGGCCCAAGAGACCCAGTACTTC. V usage is TRBV11-2 and J usage is TRBJ2-5; no definite D call. V dropped 5 bases and J dropped 1 base, with 8 bases sitting between them. Germline V gene sequence: CDR1 SGHAT, CDR2 FQNNGV. The CDR3 has 13 amino acids.